This paragraph reports one T cell receptor (beta chain). The target antigen is unknown. TCRdb independently ran MiXCR on the 5' RACE reads; one entry per CDR3 protein. The sample records approximately 1.8 million distinct CDR3 sequences, less than 40% being singletons. The length of the CDR3 is 13 residues. Germline V gene sequence: CDR1 MNHEY, CDR2 SMNVEV (reference sequence). The ends lost 2 bases at V and 9 bases at J; junction bases unmatched: 6. These data belong to a study of identical twins. General study points: The analysis was cross-sectional rather than longitudinal within donors.

The chain employs TRBV27 and TRBJ2-7, with 8 bases identical to TRBD2. The sample consisted of cord blood. This TCR derives from a newborn girl in good health. The CDR3 here is CASSLGNGGAQYF. The CDR3 bases are TGTGCCAGCAGTTTAGGAAACGGGGGGGCGCAGTACTTC.